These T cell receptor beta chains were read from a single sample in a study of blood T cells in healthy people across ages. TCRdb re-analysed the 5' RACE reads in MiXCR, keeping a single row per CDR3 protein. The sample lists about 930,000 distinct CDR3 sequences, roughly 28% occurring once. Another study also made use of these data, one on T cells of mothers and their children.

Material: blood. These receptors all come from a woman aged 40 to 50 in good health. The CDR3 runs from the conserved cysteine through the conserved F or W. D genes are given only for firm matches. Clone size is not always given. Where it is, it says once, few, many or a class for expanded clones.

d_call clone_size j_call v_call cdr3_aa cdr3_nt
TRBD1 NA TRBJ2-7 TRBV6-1 CASRPLRDSYSYNEQYF TGTGCCAGCAGACCGCTAAGGGACAGCTACTCCTACAATGAGCAGTACTTC
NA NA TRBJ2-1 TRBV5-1 CASSWGDNYNEQFF TGCGCCAGCAGCTGGGGGGACAACTACAATGAGCAGTTCTTC
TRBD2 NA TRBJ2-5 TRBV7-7 CASSAGGGQETQYF TGTGCTAGCAGTGCCGGGGGGGGCCAAGAGACCCAGTACTTC
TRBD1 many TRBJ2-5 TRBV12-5 CASGQGLETQYF TGTGCTAGTGGACAGGGGTTGGAGACCCAGTACTTC
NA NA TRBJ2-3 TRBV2 CASSQGGGPDTQYF TGTGCCAGCAGCCAAGGGGGGGGCCCCGATACGCAGTATTTT
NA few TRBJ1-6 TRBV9 CASSVGGDIPKAPLHF TGTGCCAGCAGCGTAGGGGGGGACATACCTAAGGCACCCCTCCACTTT
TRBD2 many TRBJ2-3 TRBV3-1 CASSPPSGGADTQYF TGTGCCAGCAGCCCTCCTAGCGGGGGCGCAGATACGCAGTATTTT
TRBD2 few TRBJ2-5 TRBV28 CASRLAGGRQETQYF TGTGCCAGCAGACTAGCGGGGGGCCGTCAAGAGACCCAGTACTTC
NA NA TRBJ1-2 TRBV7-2 CASSSSDHGYTF TGTGCCAGCAGCTCCTCGGACCATGGCTACACCTTC
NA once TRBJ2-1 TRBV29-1 CSAGQYNEQFF TGCAGCGCTGGACAATACAATGAGCAGTTCTTC
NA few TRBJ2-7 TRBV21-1 CASSARTGRYEQYF TGTGCCAGCAGCGCCAGGACAGGGCGCTACGAGCAGTACTTC
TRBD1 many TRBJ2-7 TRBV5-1 CASSSQGAREQYF TGCGCCAGCAGCTCACAGGGGGCGCGGGAGCAGTACTTC
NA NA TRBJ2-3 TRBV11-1 CASSLLRSTDTQYF TGTGCCAGCAGCTTACTCAGAAGCACAGATACGCAGTATTTT
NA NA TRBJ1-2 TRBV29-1 CSVRERFGQDGYTF TGCAGCGTCCGGGAGAGGTTTGGGCAGGATGGCTACACCTTC
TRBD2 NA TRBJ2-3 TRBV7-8 CASSLVGGDRGDTQYF TGTGCCAGCAGCTTAGTCGGGGGGGATCGGGGAGATACGCAGTATTTT
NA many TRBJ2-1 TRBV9 CASSVSERIFYNEQFF TGTGCCAGCAGCGTATCAGAGCGGATTTTCTACAATGAGCAGTTCTTC
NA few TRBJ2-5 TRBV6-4 CASSAQGRGEQYF TGTGCCAGCTCTGCCCAGGGACGGGGTGAGCAGTACTTC
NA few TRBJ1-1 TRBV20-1 CSSLVQGLSEAFF TGCAGTTCCCTGGTGCAGGGCCTTTCAGAAGCTTTCTTT
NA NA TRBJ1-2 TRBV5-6 CASSLGSRTTLGYTF TGTGCCAGCAGCTTGGGCTCAAGGACCACCTTAGGCTACACCTTC
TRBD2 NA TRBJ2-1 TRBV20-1 CSARPRLANYNEQFF TGCAGTGCTAGGCCCCGACTAGCGAACTACAATGAGCAGTTCTTC
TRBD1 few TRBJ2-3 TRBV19 CAGSVKGQSGRDTQYF TGTGCCGGTAGTGTGAAGGGACAGTCGGGGAGAGATACGCAGTATTTT
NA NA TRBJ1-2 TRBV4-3 CANSQEANRDYDYTF TGCGCCAACAGCCAAGAGGCAAACCGGGACTATGACTACACCTTC
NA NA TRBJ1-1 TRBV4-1 CASSQEQRSTEAFF TGCGCCAGCAGCCAAGAGCAGAGGTCCACTGAAGCTTTCTTT
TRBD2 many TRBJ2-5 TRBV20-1 CSAPSYGTSGDQTQYF TGCAGTGCTCCTTCTTACGGGACTAGCGGGGATCAGACCCAGTACTTC
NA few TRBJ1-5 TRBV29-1 CSVASGYNQPQHF TGCAGCGTTGCCTCCGGTTACAATCAGCCCCAGCATTTT
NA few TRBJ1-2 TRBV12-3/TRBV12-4 CASSFGARAYGYTF TGTGCCAGCAGTTTCGGGGCGAGGGCCTATGGCTACACCTTC
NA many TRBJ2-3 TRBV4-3 CASSQTPSLRYSTDTQYF TGCGCCAGCAGCCAAACCCCTTCGCTGCGGTATAGCACAGATACGCAGTATTTT
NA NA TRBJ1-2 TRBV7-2 CASSFRGRGPYGYTF TGTGCCAGCAGCTTCCGGGGGCGGGGTCCCTATGGCTACACCTTC
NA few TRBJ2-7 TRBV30 CAWSVPARGSYEQYF TGTGCCTGGAGTGTCCCCGCCAGGGGATCCTACGAGCAGTACTTC
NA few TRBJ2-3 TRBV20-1 CSATGQLGPDTQYF TGCAGTGCTACCGGACAACTTGGTCCAGATACGCAGTATTTT
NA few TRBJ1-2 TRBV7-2 CASSLGGAGVDYGYTF TGTGCCAGCAGCTTAGGCGGGGCAGGGGTCGACTATGGCTACACCTTC
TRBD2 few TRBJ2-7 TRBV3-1 CASSPDSGLAGNYEQYF TGTGCCAGCAGCCCCGATTCCGGACTAGCGGGGAACTACGAGCAGTACTTC
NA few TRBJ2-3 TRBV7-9 CASSEVGPDTQYF TGTGCCAGCAGCGAGGTTGGACCAGATACGCAGTATTTT
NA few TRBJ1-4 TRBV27 CASSFGTTNEKLFF TGTGCCAGCAGTTTTGGGACAACTAATGAAAAACTGTTTTTT
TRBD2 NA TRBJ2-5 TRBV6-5 CSSSYDPRGVQETQYF TGTTCCAGCAGTTACGATCCCCGGGGGGTTCAAGAGACCCAGTACTTC
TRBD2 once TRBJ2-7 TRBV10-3 CAISVQRGGSYEQYF TGTGCCATCAGTGTTCAGCGGGGGGGCTCCTACGAGCAGTACTTC
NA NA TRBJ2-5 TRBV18 CASSLGHGEAQYF TGTGCCAGCTCACTCGGACACGGGGAGGCCCAGTACTTC
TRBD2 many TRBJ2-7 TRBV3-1 CASSLYTGGAGGSYEQYF TGTGCCAGCAGCCTCTACACGGGGGGAGCGGGGGGTTCCTACGAGCAGTACTTC
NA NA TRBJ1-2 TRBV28 CASGQGQRGYTF TGTGCCAGCGGCCAGGGGCAACGAGGCTACACCTTC
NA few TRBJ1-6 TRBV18 CASSPAGGRNSPLHF TGTGCCAGCTCACCTGCCGGGGGCCGTAATTCACCCCTCCACTTT
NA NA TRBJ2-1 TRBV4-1 CASSQEVRRQRNEQFF TGCGCCAGCAGCCAGGAAGTCAGACGGCAGCGGAATGAGCAGTTCTTC
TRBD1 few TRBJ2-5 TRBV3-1 CASARTGFQETQYF TGTGCCAGCGCCCGGACAGGGTTCCAAGAGACCCAGTACTTC
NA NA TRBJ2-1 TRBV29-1 CSAQIGGGPDVGEQFF TGCAGTGCTCAAATTGGGGGTGGACCAGATGTTGGTGAGCAGTTCTTC
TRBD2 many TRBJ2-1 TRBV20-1 CSARDRTSGYNEQFF TGCAGTGCTAGAGACCGGACTAGCGGATACAATGAGCAGTTCTTC
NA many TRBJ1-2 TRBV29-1 CSVKEGNYGYTF TGCAGCGTTAAGGAGGGCAACTATGGCTACACCTTC
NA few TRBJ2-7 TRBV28 CASSLLGTAAYEQYF TGTGCCAGCAGTTTGTTAGGTACAGCCGCTTACGAGCAGTACTTC
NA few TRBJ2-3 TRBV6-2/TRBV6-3 CATGSGSWTDTQYF TGTGCCACCGGATCCGGCAGCTGGACAGATACGCAGTATTTT
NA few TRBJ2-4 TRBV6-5 CASSSEFPTLLDIQYF TGTGCCAGCAGTTCCGAATTCCCCACCCTCCTAGACATTCAGTACTTC
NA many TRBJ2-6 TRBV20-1 CSASRRASGANVLTF TGCAGTGCTAGCCGCCGGGCCTCTGGGGCCAACGTCCTGACTTTC
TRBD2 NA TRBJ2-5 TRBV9 CASSVDLAGGLETQYF TGTGCCAGCAGCGTAGACCTAGCGGGGGGGTTGGAGACCCAGTACTTC
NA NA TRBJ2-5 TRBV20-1 CSASARGGALRGTQYF TGCAGTGCTAGTGCTCGTGGGGGGGCATTGAGGGGGACCCAGTACTTC
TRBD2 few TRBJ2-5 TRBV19 CASAYGGRETQYF TGTGCCAGTGCTTACGGCGGGAGAGAGACCCAGTACTTC
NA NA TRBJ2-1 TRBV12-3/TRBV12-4 CASRLSDNEQFF TGTGCCAGCCGCTTGAGCGACAATGAGCAGTTCTTC
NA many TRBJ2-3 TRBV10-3 CAISGRDTQYF TGTGCCATCAGTGGTCGAGATACGCAGTATTTT
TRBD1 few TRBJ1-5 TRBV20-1 CSAAQGGGPAQHF TGCAGTGCTGCTCAGGGGGGCGGTCCGGCCCAGCATTTT
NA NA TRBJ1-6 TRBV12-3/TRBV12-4 CASSLGVGRVSPLHF TGTGCCAGCAGTTTAGGGGTCGGGAGGGTTTCACCCCTCCACTTT
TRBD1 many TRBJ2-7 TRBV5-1 CASSPRQGTAYEQYF TGCGCCAGCAGCCCCCGACAGGGGACCGCCTACGAGCAGTACTTC
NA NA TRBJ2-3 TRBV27 CASSSGGGRTLPDTQYF TGTGCCAGTAGTTCAGGTGGGGGGCGAACCTTGCCAGATACGCAGTATTTT
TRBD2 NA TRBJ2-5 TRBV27 CASSIRLAGLLGWQETQYF TGTGCCAGCAGCATAAGGCTAGCGGGGTTATTAGGGTGGCAAGAGACCCAGTACTTC
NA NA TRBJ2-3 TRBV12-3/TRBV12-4 CASSLATDAEYF TGTGCCAGCAGTTTAGCAACAGATGCGGAGTATTTT